This entry concerns a single TCR beta chain. The CDR3 sequence is 14 residues long. The germline V gene has CDR1 DFQATT and CDR2 SNEGSKA (reference sequence). The V gene lost 6 bases and the J gene lost 4 bases, with 18 bases spanning the gap. The TCR library protocol attached unique molecular identifiers to the individual cDNA molecules. Using its own MiXCR run on the 5' RACE reads, TCRdb lists one record per CDR3 protein. The table shows about 110,000 distinct CDR3 sequences, with 9.5% to 13% occurring only once. The data were taken from a study of early T cells in non-severe SARS-CoV-2 infection. Study overall: Sequenced bulk RNA came from whole blood that was unsorted, and chains were unpaired.

The chain combines TRBV20-1 with TRBJ1-2; a possible D gene is TRBD1 (6 bases). Input material: whole blood. This receptor was obtained from an adult who was a healthcare worker with PCR-confirmed SARS-CoV-2 infection or an uninfected control (not recorded which). The CDR3 loop is CSAKRRGRGYGYTF. CDR3 nucleotides: TGCAGTGCAAAACGGAGGGGCAGGGGCTATGGCTACACCTTC.